This entry lists 14 T cell receptor beta chains sequenced from one sample in a study of response to subunit inactivated influenza vaccine. TCRdb called the RT-PCR reads again in MiXCR, with one record for every CDR3 protein. The repertoire consists of over 650,000 distinct CDR3 sequences, with around 18% occurring once and the leading ten covering approximately 11%. Sequences were derived from PBMCs from blood, sampled about 5 days after vaccination. The source of these receptors is a man between 45 and 60 years old who received an inactivated influenza vaccine.

This clonotype has a handful of counts. The CDR3 loop is CASSLVFAGGSDTQYF. The CDR3, as DNA: TGTGCCAGCAGCTTAGTTTTTGCGGGAGGGTCAGATACGCAGTATTTT. This chain links TRBV7-2 with TRBJ2-3, with TRBD2 identical over 9 bases. Trimming at V came to 1 base and at J to 4 bases, leaving 6 bases not matched to a gene. This CDR3 contains 16 residues. Germline V gene data show CDR1 as SGHTA and CDR2 as FQGNSA.

V gene TRBV5-1 combines with J gene TRBJ2-5; unclear D gene. The CDR3 covers 13 residues. CDR1 is SGHRS and CDR2 is YFSETQ in the germline V gene. Trimming cost V 1 base and J 3 bases, with 7 bases left between them. CDR3 coding DNA: TGCGCCAGCAGCTTGCGGTCAGAAGAGACCCAGTACTTC. Residues: CASSLRSEETQYF.

In this sample, this clonotype turned up a few times. The chain has TRBV7-9 and TRBJ2-3; D unresolved. Trimming shortened V by 2 bases and J by 2 bases, and 11 bases separated the two germline ends. Germline CDR1 reads SEHNR; CDR2 reads FQNEAQ (reference sequence). The CDR3 sequence is 15 residues long. The CDR3 loop is CASSLRLQTTDTQYF. The DNA of the CDR3 is TGTGCCAGCAGCTTACGGTTGCAGACCACAGATACGCAGTATTTT.

A few counts support this clonotype. V is TRBV11-1 and J is TRBJ2-3, with 14 bases identical to TRBD2. CDR3 length: 19 residues. The germline V gene has CDR1 SGHAT and CDR2 FQDESV (reference sequence). V was pared by 3 bases and J by 5 bases, with 13 bases of the junction left unmatched. The CDR3 sequence: CASSLPGTSGSLRKDTQYF. CDR3 in DNA: TGTGCCAGCAGCTTGCCCGGGACTAGCGGGAGTTTGAGGAAAGATACGCAGTATTTT. The full variable domain, its missing parts supplied by reference TRBV11-1 and TRBJ2-3, is EAEVAQSPRYKITEKSQAVAFWCDPISGHATLYWYRQILGQGPELLVQFQDESVVDDSQLPKDRFSAERLKGVDSTLKIQPAELGDSAMYLCASSLPGTSGSLRKDTQYFGPGTRLTVL.

This clonotype has only a few counts. J is TRBJ2-7 and V is TRBV27; 7 bases are shared with TRBD2. Germline CDR1 and CDR2: MNHEY and SMNVEV (reference sequence). The V and J ends lost 1 base and 1 base, in that order; junction bases with no gene match: 4. CDR3 size: 15 residues. For the CDR3, the DNA is TGTGCCAGCAGTTTATTTCCTAGCGGATCCTACGAGCAGTACTTC. Translated: CASSLFPSGSYEQYF.

The chain links TRBV7-2 to TRBJ2-7; D is possibly TRBD2 (7 bases). Between the trimmed V and J ends, which lost 4 bases and 0 bases, there was a span of 10 bases. Per the germline V gene, CDR1 is SGHTA and CDR2 is FQGNSA. This CDR3 comprises 14 residues. The CDR3 region has the DNA TGTGCCAGCAGCTCGCGGGGGCCCTCCTACGAGCAGTACTTC. Translating it yields CASSSRGPSYEQYF.

This clonotype was seen a few times. This chain links TRBV7-7 with TRBJ1-6, with a possible D match to TRBD1 (6 bases). This CDR3 contains 17 residues. V lost 6 bases, J lost 14 bases, and 29 bases lay in between. Germline loops: CDR1 SSHAT, CDR2 FNYEAQ (reference sequence). The CDR3 is CASSSLQGRPSIISLHF. The DNA of the CDR3 is TGTGCCAGCAGTTCTCTCCAGGGGCGACCCTCTATTATATCCCTCCACTTT.

This clonotype was observed a few times. The chain is built from TRBV7-2 and TRBJ2-7; D is ambiguous. The CDR3 runs to 16 residues. In germline, CDR1 is SGHTA, CDR2 FQGNSA. V was cut by 1 base and J by 0 bases, with 13 bases left in between. CDR3 loop: CASSLGAGVYSYEQYF. The CDR3 nucleotides read TGTGCCAGCAGCTTAGGGGCCGGCGTATACTCCTACGAGCAGTACTTC.

This clonotype was detected many times. The chain carries TRBV20-1 and TRBJ2-3; TRBD2 matches at 13 bases. CDR3 size: 16 residues. Trimming removed 6 bases from V and 1 base from J; junction bases left unmatched: 7. In germline, CDR1 is DFQATT, CDR2 SNEGSKA (reference sequence). For the CDR3, the DNA is TGCAGTGCCTCCCGGACTAGCGGGGGCCGCACAGATACGCAGTATTTT. Its translation is CSASRTSGGRTDTQYF.

This clonotype was seen a few times. The rearrangement joins TRBV5-5 to TRBJ2-1; D is unclear. V lost 0 bases and J lost 0, with 10 bases in between. The CDR3 runs 16 residues. In germline, CDR1 is SGHKS, CDR2 YYEKEE (reference sequence). The CDR3 loop is CASSLVISSSYNEQFF. Here the CDR3 DNA reads TGTGCCAGCAGCTTGGTTATCTCCAGCTCCTACAATGAGCAGTTCTTC.

This clonotype was observed many times. This chain links TRBV7-9 with TRBJ2-1, with unresolved D. The length of the CDR3 is 13 residues. The germline V gene has CDR1 SEHNR and CDR2 FQNEAQ (reference sequence). The ends were cut back, 1 base at V and 7 bases at J, with 8 bases in the middle. CDR3 coding DNA: TGTGCCAGCAGCTTAGGGTTCGAAAATGAGCAGTTCTTC. It codes for CASSLGFENEQFF.

The rearrangement links TRBV6-1 to TRBJ2-1; the match to TRBD2 covers 9 bases. V trimming: 6 bases; J trimming: 8 bases; junction bases outside the gene matches: 8. The CDR3 runs to 14 residues. Germline V gene data show CDR1 as MNHNS and CDR2 as SASEGT. This CDR3 is CASSMGRGGDEQFF. Here the CDR3 DNA reads TGTGCCAGCAGCATGGGACGCGGGGGGGATGAGCAGTTCTTC.

V is TRBV20-1 and J is TRBJ2-7; 8 positions match TRBD1. Looked up from germline, CDR1 is DFQATT and CDR2 is SNEGSKA (reference sequence). The CDR3 runs to 16 residues. The junction had 9 bases not matched to a gene; V was cut back by 0 bases and J by 2 bases. Written as DNA, the CDR3 is TGCAGTGCTAGAGATGGGTCCGGGACAGGAACCTACGAGCAGTACTTC. Translating gives CSARDGSGTGTYEQYF.

This clonotype was seen at least ten times. The chain carries TRBV4-1 and TRBJ2-7, with 9 bases lining up with TRBD1. J lost 3 bases, V lost 3 bases, and 24 bases had no gene match. The CDR3 extends over 21 amino acids. Looked up from germline, CDR1 is MGHRA and CDR2 is YSYEKL. The CDR3 nucleotides read TGCGCCAGCAGCCAGAAGGTATTTCGGGCCAGGACAGGGGCCTCGAACTACGAGCAGTACTTC. This codes for CASSQKVFRARTGASNYEQYF.